The rows below give T cell receptor beta chains drawn from one sample of a study of blood T cell repertoires in COVID-19. Assay used: immunoSEQ multiplex PCR; TCRdb lists only in-frame clones, some missing. The sample includes 150,000 or so clones, 75% to 90% of them seen just once. The sample consisted of PBMCs or T cells enriched from blood (not recorded which). The receptors were sampled from a man in his 70s who had been exposed to COVID-19. The CDR3 runs from the conserved cysteine through the conserved F or W. The D gene is left open where the match is weak. Some rows have no size entry. The others give once, few or many, or a class for an expanded clone.

TRBD2	TRBV19	TRBJ2-1	-	TGTGCCACCACCCCAACTAGCGGTCGCAAGGAGCAGTTCTTC	CATTPTSGRKEQFF
TRBD1	TRBV6-5	TRBJ1-1	-	TGTGCCAGCAGAACCCAGGGGGCTGTAGACACTGAAGCTTTCTTT	CASRTQGAVDTEAFF
-	TRBV30	TRBJ1-1	-	TGTGCCTGGAGGCACCTGGGGGGAGGCACTGAAGCTTTCTTT	CAWRHLGGGTEAFF
-	TRBV5-1	TRBJ2-3	-	TGCGCCAGCACCTTACGGGATCCGCCGCTCACAGATACGCAGTATTTT	CASTLRDPPLTDTQYF
TRBD2	TRBV2	TRBJ2-1	-	TGTGCCAGCAGGATAGCGGGGGGGCGTATGAATGAGCAGTTCTTC	CASRIAGGRMNEQFF
TRBD1	TRBV19	TRBJ1-3	-	TGTGCCAGTAACCAACAGGGGGAAGGAAACACCATATATTTT	CASNQQGEGNTIYF
-	TRBV9	TRBJ1-1	-	TGTGCCAGCAGCTTCAGGGTGGGCACTGAAGCTTTCTTT	CASSFRVGTEAFF
-	TRBV5-1	TRBJ1-1	-	TGCGCCAGCAGCTTGGTCCCCGCCCGGGGGTTCACTGAAGCTTTCTTT	CASSLVPARGFTEAFF
-	TRBV7-9	TRBJ1-4	-	TGTGCCAGCAGCCAAAAAAGTGGGGGGTGGAATGAAAAACTGTTTTTT	CASSQKSGGWNEKLFF
-	TRBV3-1/TRBV3-2	TRBJ1-2	-	TGTGCCAGCAGCCTCTTACAGGGTCCTGGGGGCTACACCTTC	CASSLLQGPGGYTF
-	TRBV6-5	TRBJ2-2	-	TGTGCCAGCAGTTACTCGCCAGGGAACACCGGGGAGCTGTTTTTT	CASSYSPGNTGELFF
-	TRBV7-9	TRBJ2-7	-	TGTGCCAGCAGCTTCGCCAGTACCTACGAGCAGTACTTC	CASSFASTYEQYF
TRBD1	TRBV27	TRBJ1-2	-	TGTGCCAGCAGTGGGTCCGGGACAGGGGGGCGGGGCTACACCTTC	CASSGSGTGGRGYTF
-	TRBV6-5	TRBJ1-2	once	TGTGCCAGCGGAGTCCGTCCTTATGGCTACACCTTC	CASGVRPYGYTF
-	TRBV3-1/TRBV3-2	TRBJ2-5	-	TGTGCCAGCAGCCCCGGGACAACTGTGGAGACCCAGTACTTC	CASSPGTTVETQYF
TRBD1	TRBV6-6	TRBJ2-7	-	TGTGCCAGCAGGGGGCAGGGGGACGAGCAGTACTTC	CASRGQGDEQYF
TRBD1	TRBV28	TRBJ1-2	-	TGTGCCAGCCGAAACCCGCGACAGGGGGACTATGGCTACACCTTC	CASRNPRQGDYGYTF
TRBD2	TRBV2	TRBJ2-2	-	TGTGCCAGCAGGGAGCTAGCGGGATACACCGGGGAGCTGTTTTTT	CASRELAGYTGELFF